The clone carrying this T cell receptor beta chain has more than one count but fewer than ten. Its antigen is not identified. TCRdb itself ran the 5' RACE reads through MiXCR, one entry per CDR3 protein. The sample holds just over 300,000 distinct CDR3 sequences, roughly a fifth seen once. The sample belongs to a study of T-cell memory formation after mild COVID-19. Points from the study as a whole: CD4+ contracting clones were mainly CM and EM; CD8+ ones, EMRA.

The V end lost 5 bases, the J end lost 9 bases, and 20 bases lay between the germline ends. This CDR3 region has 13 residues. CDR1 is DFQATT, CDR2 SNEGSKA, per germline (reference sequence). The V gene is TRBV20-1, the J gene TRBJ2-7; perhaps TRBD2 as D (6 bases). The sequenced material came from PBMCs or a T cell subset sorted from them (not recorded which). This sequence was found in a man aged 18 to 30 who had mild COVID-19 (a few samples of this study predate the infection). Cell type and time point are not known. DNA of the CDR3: TGCAGTGCTTTGACTAGTCCCACTCCGGGGCAGTACTTC. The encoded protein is CSALTSPTPGQYF.